This TCR beta chain emerged from a study of OX40 agonist ivuxolimab in advanced cancers. On the study more broadly: The patients got ivuxolimab, which is an agonistic anti-OX40 (CD134) antibody. Patients in the trial were receiving intravenous ivuxolimab every 2 weeks, at doses of 0.01 to 10 mg/kg.

Exclusion applied to patients with autoimmune disease history or systemic immunosuppression. Assay used: immunoSEQ multiplex PCR; TCRdb lists only in-frame clones, some missing. The data show 55,000 to 60,000 clones, more than 80% seen once. Regarding this clone: Its cognate antigen is unknown.

Findings and limits, study-wide: Mean expanded clone counts were higher in CD8+ than CD4+ T cells.

Source: CD4+ or CD8+ T cells sorted from blood, taken in a trial of the OX40 agonist ivuxolimab. The source is an adult with an advanced solid tumor such as melanoma, head and neck, liver or kidney cancer.

CDR3 sequence (DNA): TGCGCCAGCAGCTTGGTGGCGGGACAGGGGACCTCCTACGAGCAGTACTTC. Encoded protein: CASSLVAGQGTSYEQYF. The chain links TRBV5-1 to TRBJ2-7, with 10 bases lining up with TRBD1. CDR1 and CDR2 from the germline V gene are SGHRS and YFSETQ. J was trimmed by 0 bases and V by 0 bases; bases with no gene match: 6. There are 17 residues in the CDR3.